These T cell receptor beta chains were read from a single sample in a study of T cells after yellow fever vaccination. MiXCR was run by TCRdb on the 5' RACE reads, yielding one entry per CDR3 protein. The sample holds 150,000 to 200,000 distinct CDR3 sequences, roughly 6.4% seen once. The sequencing here drew on CD4+ T cells sorted from PBMCs, taken on the day of the first yellow fever vaccination. The receptor set was obtained from a man younger than 35 who received the YFV17D yellow fever vaccine. Both conserved end residues are part of each CDR3. D genes are given only for firm matches. Only part of the rows carry a size: once, few, many, or a class if the clone is expanded.

j_call v_call clone_size cdr3_length d_call cdr3_nt cdr3_aa
TRBJ2-7 TRBV12-3/TRBV12-4 many 16 - TGTGCCAGCAGTTTTCCGACAGGCGCACCGATAGACGAGCAGTACTTC CASSFPTGAPIDEQYF
TRBJ2-2 TRBV12-3/TRBV12-4 many 20 TRBD1 TGTGCCAGCAGTTTATTTTCACGGGGCCTCCAGGGGGCGCTGGCCGGGGAGCTGTTTTTT CASSLFSRGLQGALAGELFF
TRBJ2-5 TRBV5-5 few 13 - TGTGCCAGCAGCTTGAGTTCGCTGGGGACCCAGTACTTC CASSLSSLGTQYF
TRBJ2-5 TRBV27 - 16 - TGTGCCAGCAGTTTAGGGTTAAGAGGACAGCAAGAGACCCAGTACTTC CASSLGLRGQQETQYF
TRBJ2-1 TRBV11-2 many 19 TRBD2 TGTGCCAGCAGGGAGAAGACTAGCGTCCTTATAAGCTCCTACAATGAGCAGTTCTTC CASREKTSVLISSYNEQFF
TRBJ2-7 TRBV6-1 - 14 TRBD1 TGTGCCAGCAAAAGACAGGGTTACGACTACGAGCAGTACTTC CASKRQGYDYEQYF
TRBJ2-5 TRBV3-1 - 15 TRBD2 TGTGCCAGCTGCCAGGGACTAGCGGGCCCGGAGACCCAGTACTTC CASCQGLAGPETQYF
TRBJ1-2 TRBV20-1 - 14 - TGCAGTGCTTCGTCTGTGGGGTCCGGCTATGGCTACACCTTC CSASSVGSGYGYTF
TRBJ2-7 TRBV7-2 few 13 TRBD2 TGTGCCAGCAGCTTTTCGACTAGCGGGGGGAGGTACTTC CASSFSTSGGRYF
TRBJ2-1 TRBV6-2/TRBV6-3 - 13 - TGTGCCAGCAACGTCGGCACGTACAATGAGCAGTTCTTC CASNVGTYNEQFF
TRBJ2-2 TRBV19 many 15 TRBD1 TGTGCCAGTAGTACGACAGGGGGCCGATCCGGGGAGCTGTTTTTT CASSTTGGRSGELFF
TRBJ1-1 TRBV4-2 few 14 - TGTGCCAGCAGCCGGGGGGAGACGAACACTGAAGCTTTCTTT CASSRGETNTEAFF
TRBJ1-1 TRBV20-1 few 14 TRBD1 TGCAGTGCTACGAGACCAGGGGGGAACACTGAAGCTTTCTTT CSATRPGGNTEAFF
TRBJ2-2 TRBV18 few 13 TRBD1 TGTGCCAGCGACAGGGAAAACACCGGGGAGCTGTTTTTT CASDRENTGELFF
TRBJ1-2 TRBV29-1 - 11 - TGCAGCGTTCAGGTTAACTATGGCTACACCTTC CSVQVNYGYTF
TRBJ1-1 TRBV6-1 - 16 TRBD1 TGTGCCAGCAGTGGCCGGGACAGGGAGATGAACACTGAAGCTTTCTTT CASSGRDREMNTEAFF
TRBJ2-7 TRBV3-1 - 16 TRBD2 TGTGCCAGCAGCCAATATGGGGGGGGGGAGACCTACGAGCAGTACTTC CASSQYGGGETYEQYF
TRBJ2-5 TRBV29-1 many 14 - TGCAGCGTTGATTTGGGGGCCAGCCAAGAGACCCAGTACTTC CSVDLGASQETQYF
TRBJ1-5 TRBV3-1 - 15 - TGTGCCAGCAGCCAAGGATCGGGCGGGAATCAGCCCCAGCATTTT CASSQGSGGNQPQHF
TRBJ2-3 TRBV20-1 few 16 - TGCAGTGCTAGTTCCTCTCTGCCGGGCTACTTCGATACGCAGTATTTT CSASSSLPGYFDTQYF